A selection of T cell receptor beta chains follows, all from one sample in a study of T cells after yellow fever vaccination. TCRdb reanalysed the 5' RACE reads using MiXCR and keeps one entry per CDR3 protein. The sample contains hundreds of thousands of distinct CDR3 sequences, 6.2% of which appear only once. The source material was PBMCs, sampled 5 days after the yellow fever booster vaccination. Source of these receptors: a man aged 25 to 40 who received the YFV17D yellow fever vaccine. CDR3s include the opening cysteine and the closing phenylalanine or tryptophan. The order of the fields is V gene, J gene, D gene, clone size, CDR3 protein, CDR3 DNA. A D gene is named only where the DNA matches it firmly. Clone sizes are given selectively: once, few, many, or a class where the clone is expanded.

v_call: TRBV7-2; j_call: TRBJ2-5; d_call: NA; clone_size: few; cdr3_aa: CASTLKGNQETQYF; cdr3_nt: TGTGCCAGCACCCTCAAGGGCAACCAAGAGACCCAGTACTTC
v_call: TRBV30; j_call: TRBJ2-1; d_call: NA; clone_size: few; cdr3_aa: CAWSDVWNEQFF; cdr3_nt: TGTGCCTGGAGTGATGTGTGGAATGAGCAGTTCTTC
v_call: TRBV6-5; j_call: TRBJ2-7; d_call: NA; clone_size: many; cdr3_aa: CASSLPGPNKGQYF; cdr3_nt: TGTGCCAGCAGCTTACCGGGACCCAATAAGGGGCAGTACTTC
v_call: TRBV25-1; j_call: TRBJ2-3; d_call: NA; clone_size: many; cdr3_aa: CASSDYVRGYTDTQYF; cdr3_nt: TGTGCCAGCAGTGATTACGTGCGGGGCTACACAGATACGCAGTATTTT
v_call: TRBV29-1; j_call: TRBJ2-2; d_call: NA; clone_size: NA; cdr3_aa: CSVGRAPNTGELFF; cdr3_nt: TGCAGCGTTGGGAGGGCCCCAAACACCGGGGAGCTGTTTTTT
v_call: TRBV6-6; j_call: TRBJ1-5; d_call: NA; clone_size: few; cdr3_aa: CASSQVVEQPQHF; cdr3_nt: TGTGCCAGCAGCCAGGTAGTGGAGCAGCCCCAGCATTTT
v_call: TRBV29-1; j_call: TRBJ2-7; d_call: NA; clone_size: NA; cdr3_aa: CSGWTPLSDEQYF; cdr3_nt: TGCAGCGGATGGACACCTCTTTCGGATGAGCAGTACTTC
v_call: TRBV27; j_call: TRBJ2-1; d_call: NA; clone_size: few; cdr3_aa: CASSSGGRREFF; cdr3_nt: TGTGCCAGCAGTTCCGGGGGCCGGAGAGAGTTCTTC
v_call: TRBV11-1; j_call: TRBJ2-1; d_call: TRBD2; clone_size: few; cdr3_aa: CASIPQREGLISSYNEQFF; cdr3_nt: TGTGCCAGCATCCCCCAGCGGGAGGGCCTAATCAGCTCCTACAATGAGCAGTTCTTC
v_call: TRBV6-1; j_call: TRBJ2-7; d_call: NA; clone_size: NA; cdr3_aa: CASSPQGSPYEQHF; cdr3_nt: TGTGCCAGCAGTCCTCAGGGGAGTCCCTACGAGCAGCACTTC
v_call: TRBV6-5; j_call: TRBJ2-3; d_call: TRBD2; clone_size: NA; cdr3_aa: CASRGGGYTDTQYF; cdr3_nt: TGTGCCAGCAGGGGGGGGGGGTACACAGATACGCAGTATTTT
v_call: TRBV24-1; j_call: TRBJ2-1; d_call: NA; clone_size: few; cdr3_aa: CATSPPAYNEQFF; cdr3_nt: TGTGCCACCAGTCCCCCCGCCTACAATGAGCAGTTCTTC
v_call: TRBV20-1; j_call: TRBJ2-7; d_call: TRBD1; clone_size: NA; cdr3_aa: CSALRQGVWSGQYF; cdr3_nt: TGCAGTGCTCTAAGACAGGGAGTTTGGAGTGGGCAGTACTTC
v_call: TRBV11-2; j_call: TRBJ2-7; d_call: TRBD1; clone_size: NA; cdr3_aa: CASSILGTEIYEQYF; cdr3_nt: TGTGCCAGCAGCATCCTGGGGACAGAGATCTACGAGCAGTACTTC
v_call: TRBV9; j_call: TRBJ1-1; d_call: NA; clone_size: many; cdr3_aa: CASSVGQSDTEAFF; cdr3_nt: TGTGCCAGCAGCGTAGGACAGAGTGACACTGAAGCTTTCTTT
v_call: TRBV6-2/TRBV6-3; j_call: TRBJ2-1; d_call: TRBD1; clone_size: NA; cdr3_aa: CASSYSRTGGYNEQFF; cdr3_nt: TGTGCCAGCAGTTACTCTCGGACAGGGGGCTACAATGAGCAGTTCTTC
v_call: TRBV20-1; j_call: TRBJ2-7; d_call: NA; clone_size: few; cdr3_aa: CSARNPPAHEQYF; cdr3_nt: TGCAGTGCTAGGAACCCCCCGGCCCACGAGCAGTACTTC
v_call: TRBV20-1; j_call: TRBJ2-5; d_call: NA; clone_size: few; cdr3_aa: CSASRSMIRDQETQYF; cdr3_nt: TGCAGTGCTAGTCGGTCCATGATAAGGGACCAAGAGACCCAGTACTTC
v_call: TRBV7-2; j_call: TRBJ2-1; d_call: NA; clone_size: NA; cdr3_aa: CAKSSGNEQFF; cdr3_nt: TGTGCCAAAAGTTCAGGGAATGAGCAGTTCTTC
v_call: TRBV18; j_call: TRBJ2-1; d_call: NA; clone_size: once; cdr3_aa: CASSPGHGGNNKQFF; cdr3_nt: TGTGCCAGCTCACCGGGACACGGAGGGAACAATAAGCAGTTCTTC
v_call: TRBV10-3; j_call: TRBJ2-2; d_call: NA; clone_size: NA; cdr3_aa: CAISEPGLNTGELFF; cdr3_nt: TGTGCCATCAGTGAGCCGGGACTTAACACCGGGGAGCTGTTTTTT
v_call: TRBV10-1; j_call: TRBJ2-5; d_call: NA; clone_size: many; cdr3_aa: CASTDGETQYF; cdr3_nt: TGCGCCAGCACTGACGGAGAGACCCAGTACTTC
v_call: TRBV6-1; j_call: TRBJ2-6; d_call: NA; clone_size: NA; cdr3_aa: CASSESPGANVLTF; cdr3_nt: TGTGCCAGCAGTGAAAGCCCCGGGGCCAACGTCCTGACTTTC
v_call: TRBV7-2; j_call: TRBJ2-3; d_call: NA; clone_size: NA; cdr3_aa: CASSFSSGFPTDTQYF; cdr3_nt: TGTGCCAGCAGTTTTAGCAGTGGCTTTCCTACAGATACGCAGTATTTT
v_call: TRBV15; j_call: TRBJ2-7; d_call: NA; clone_size: many; cdr3_aa: CATSGGGDYEQYF; cdr3_nt: TGTGCCACCAGCGGAGGGGGAGATTACGAGCAGTACTTC
v_call: TRBV6-2/TRBV6-3; j_call: TRBJ2-7; d_call: NA; clone_size: many; cdr3_aa: CASSQRRESYEQYF; cdr3_nt: TGTGCCAGCAGTCAAAGACGGGAGTCCTACGAGCAGTACTTC
v_call: TRBV5-1; j_call: TRBJ1-1; d_call: NA; clone_size: many; cdr3_aa: CASSSGENTEAFF; cdr3_nt: TGCGCCAGCAGCTCGGGGGAGAACACTGAAGCTTTCTTT
v_call: TRBV5-1; j_call: TRBJ2-3; d_call: TRBD2; clone_size: many; cdr3_aa: CASRIAGVRDTQYF; cdr3_nt: TGCGCCAGCAGAATAGCGGGAGTGCGAGATACGCAGTATTTT
v_call: TRBV10-3; j_call: TRBJ2-6; d_call: TRBD1; clone_size: NA; cdr3_aa: CAIKRQGWSGANVLTF; cdr3_nt: TGTGCCATCAAGCGACAGGGTTGGTCTGGGGCCAACGTCCTGACTTTC
v_call: TRBV20-1; j_call: TRBJ2-3; d_call: TRBD2; clone_size: few; cdr3_aa: CSAGSGSGADTQYF; cdr3_nt: TGCAGTGCTGGTAGCGGGAGCGGAGCAGATACGCAGTATTTT
v_call: TRBV5-1; j_call: TRBJ2-3; d_call: NA; clone_size: NA; cdr3_aa: CASSLGTYGTDTQYF; cdr3_nt: TGCGCCAGCAGCTTGGGGACTTACGGCACAGATACGCAGTATTTT
v_call: TRBV18; j_call: TRBJ2-1; d_call: NA; clone_size: NA; cdr3_aa: CASSPRERGSSYNEQFF; cdr3_nt: TGTGCCAGCTCACCGAGGGAGAGGGGGAGCTCCTACAATGAGCAGTTCTTC
v_call: TRBV5-5; j_call: TRBJ1-2; d_call: NA; clone_size: few; cdr3_aa: CASSLNGPNYGYTF; cdr3_nt: TGTGCCAGCAGCTTGAACGGCCCTAACTATGGCTACACCTTC
v_call: TRBV20-1; j_call: TRBJ1-2; d_call: NA; clone_size: many; cdr3_aa: CSARDQDSYGYTF; cdr3_nt: TGCAGTGCTAGAGATCAGGACAGCTATGGCTACACCTTC
v_call: TRBV29-1; j_call: TRBJ2-7; d_call: TRBD2; clone_size: many; cdr3_aa: CSVATSEDYEQYF; cdr3_nt: TGCAGCGTTGCGACTAGCGAGGACTACGAGCAGTACTTC
v_call: TRBV5-4; j_call: TRBJ2-2; d_call: TRBD2; clone_size: many; cdr3_aa: CASSSGLAGPGELFF; cdr3_nt: TGTGCCAGCAGCTCGGGACTAGCGGGACCCGGGGAGCTGTTTTTT
v_call: TRBV6-5; j_call: TRBJ2-3; d_call: NA; clone_size: NA; cdr3_aa: CASSYSFAVDGTDTQYF; cdr3_nt: TGTGCCAGCAGTTACTCTTTCGCGGTTGACGGCACAGATACGCAGTATTTT
v_call: TRBV20-1; j_call: TRBJ2-7; d_call: TRBD2; clone_size: NA; cdr3_aa: CSARATSGNYEQYF; cdr3_nt: TGCAGTGCTAGAGCGACTAGCGGGAACTACGAGCAGTACTTC
v_call: TRBV20-1; j_call: TRBJ2-3; d_call: TRBD2; clone_size: few; cdr3_aa: CSARDSSPLAGVGDTQYF; cdr3_nt: TGCAGTGCTAGAGATAGTTCCCCACTAGCGGGAGTGGGAGATACGCAGTATTTT
v_call: TRBV7-2; j_call: TRBJ2-7; d_call: TRBD2; clone_size: few; cdr3_aa: CASSAIAGGRPEQYF; cdr3_nt: TGTGCCAGCAGCGCTATAGCGGGAGGGCGGCCCGAGCAGTACTTC
v_call: TRBV4-3; j_call: TRBJ2-2; d_call: NA; clone_size: many; cdr3_aa: CASSQDGGPNTGELFF; cdr3_nt: TGCGCCAGCAGCCAAGACGGGGGCCCGAACACCGGGGAGCTGTTTTTT